Included here is one T cell receptor beta chain sequence, with context. This record belongs to a study of graft-versus-host responses after intestinal transplantation. This CDR3 spans 15 amino acids. The germline V gene encodes CDR1 SGDLS and CDR2 YYNGEE. V lost 0 bases to trimming and J lost 2 bases, with 10 bases between them. Assay used: immunoSEQ multiplex PCR; TCRdb lists only in-frame clones, some missing. The sample records 37,000 or so clones, 91% being singletons. Here the sequenced sample was PBMCs, taken 300 to 320 days after intestinal transplant. The receptor comes from a human patient who received an intestinal transplant, so some T cells may come from the graft donor. The chain recombines TRBV9 with TRBJ2-3; D remains ambiguous. The CDR3 loop is CASSVVGEDTDTQYF. CDR3 bases: TGTGCCAGCAGCGTAGTCGGCGAGGACACAGATACGCAGTATTTT.